The text below deals with one TCR beta chain. Its antigen is not known. Investigators amplified TCR beta CDR3 regions from RNA transcripts. First-round RT-PCR with HTBI primers preceded a second-round multiplex PCR. Each CDR3 protein is one row after TCRdb ran MiXCR on the multiplex PCR reads. The sample comprises some 250,000 distinct CDR3 sequences, around 45% of which are singletons, and less than 60% rests with the top ten. Disease in donors with ophthalmopathy had moderate-to-severe activity, CAS ≥3, NOSPECS ≥4 and under 3 months' duration. Serum thyroxine and TRAb, along with clinical symptoms, thyroid ultrasound and orbital computed tomography, were what diagnosis relied on. Isolation of PBMCs was performed using roughly 10 ml of fresh peripheral blood. The data are from a study of Graves' ophthalmopathy and Graves' hyperthyroidism. Study-wide findings and caveats: Sensitivity of 60% to 71% and specificity of approximately 72% were achieved by the model that predicted ophthalmopathy progression.

The ends were cut back, 8 bases at V and 1 base at J, with 8 bases in the middle. Germline V lookup: CDR1 SQVTM, CDR2 ANQGSEA. The CDR3 is 12 residues long. The sequence was obtained from an adult man with Graves' ophthalmopathy. Specimen: peripheral blood. The rearrangement links TRBV29-1 to TRBJ2-2; D not certain. This CDR3 is CSLTMNTGELFF. The CDR3 DNA sequence: TGCAGCTTGACCATGAACACCGGGGAGCTGTTTTTT.